This T cell receptor beta chain was observed in a study of T-cell memory formation after mild COVID-19. General study findings and limits: Clones that contracted from day 15 to 85 were balanced CD4/CD8, while later expanders leaned CD4+.

TCRdb reprocessed the 5' RACE reads via MiXCR and lists one record per CDR3 protein. The sample consists of about 430,000 distinct CDR3 sequences, 15% to 20% of them appearing once. After removal of 6 bases from V and 6 bases from J, the junction contained 9 bases not matched to a gene. This CDR3 is 14 amino acids long. Looked up from germline, CDR1 is LNHDA and CDR2 is SQIVND (reference sequence). This clonotype was counted between two and nine times. Its target is not known. The chain employs TRBV19 and TRBJ2-7, with 9 nucleotides matching TRBD1. The clonotype was recovered from a man between 18 and 35 years old who had mild COVID-19 (a few samples of this study predate the infection). Cell type and time point are not known. Material: PBMCs or a T cell subset sorted from them (not recorded which). The chain's CDR3 is CASSPGTGHSEQYF. The CDR3 DNA follows: TGTGCCAGTAGCCCCGGGACAGGGCATTCCGAGCAGTACTTC.